A single sample is the source of the 5 T cell receptor beta chains below, sequenced in a study of T-cell memory formation after mild COVID-19. Each CDR3 protein is one row after TCRdb ran MiXCR on the 5' RACE reads. The sample lists 350,000 to 400,000 distinct CDR3 sequences; under 15% were seen once. Sample: PBMCs or a T cell subset sorted from them (not recorded which). The receptors here all came from a young man who had mild COVID-19 (a few samples of this study predate the infection). Cell type and time point are not known.

This chain uses TRBV6-1 with TRBJ2-1, with 12 nucleotides matching TRBD2. V lost 8 bases, J lost 9 bases, and 11 bases stayed unmatched. Germline V lookup: CDR1 MNHNS, CDR2 SASEGT. The CDR3 has 15 amino acids. The CDR3 region has the DNA TGTGCCAGCGCCCCTCTAGCGGGGGGGCCGGTTGAGCAGTTCTTC. It codes for CASAPLAGGPVEQFF.

This sequence joins TRBV5-1 and TRBJ2-3, with D possibly TRBD2 on 6 matching bases. The CDR3 is 12 amino acids. Germline values: CDR1 SGHRS, CDR2 YFSETQ. The CDR3 DNA is TGCGCTTGGGGTCCGGAGGGAGATACGCAGTATTTT. Translated, it gives CAWGPEGDTQYF.

The rearrangement joins TRBV14 to TRBJ1-1, with D tentatively TRBD1 (5 bases). The CDR3 covers 15 residues. Germline CDR1 and CDR2: SGHDN and FVKESK. With 3 bases removed from V and 1 base from J, the gap between germline ends came to 12 bases. CDR3: CASSQTQDGNTEAFF. DNA for the CDR3: TGTGCCAGCAGCCAGACACAGGACGGGAACACTGAAGCTTTCTTT.

This clonotype has at least ten counts. The J gene is TRBJ2-1, the V gene TRBV5-1; D remains ambiguous. The V gene lost 0 bases and the J gene lost 10 bases, with 8 bases spanning the gap. Germline V CDR1 and CDR2: SGHRS, YFSETQ. CDR3 length: 12 amino acids. CDR3 sequence reads: CASSLGLKEQFF. The CDR3 region has the DNA TGCGCCAGCAGCTTGGGCCTTAAAGAGCAGTTCTTC.

The rearrangement joins TRBV6-2 or TRBV6-3 to TRBJ2-7, with 7 bases identical to TRBD1. CDR3 size: 14 residues. Trimming took 0 bases from V and 5 from J; bases not matched to a gene: 4. Germline CDR1 MNHEY, CDR2 SVGEGT. CDR3 amino acids: CASSYSTGKHEQYF. In DNA form, the CDR3 reads TGTGCCAGCAGTTACTCGACAGGGAAGCACGAGCAGTACTTC.